The 7 T cell receptor beta chains listed next were all sequenced from one sample in a study of identical twins. TCRdb passed the 5' RACE reads through MiXCR, listing each CDR3 protein once. The sample contains hundreds of thousands of distinct CDR3 sequences, 18% of which appear only once. These data also formed part of another study, on T cells expressing NK-cell markers.

The sequenced material came from PBMCs. The receptors here all came from a woman aged 18-35 years in good health.

This chain connects TRBV7-9 to TRBJ1-4; D is possibly TRBD1 (6 bases). The CDR3 loop spans 14 amino acids. The germline gives CDR1 SEHNR, CDR2 FQNEAQ (reference sequence). Trimming removed 1 base at V and 8 bases at J, with 11 bases between. CDR3 sequence: CASSLDLRGEKLFF. The CDR3 nucleotides are TGTGCCAGCAGCTTAGACCTAAGGGGGGAAAAACTGTTTTTT.

The table lists this clonotype with many counts. The genes are TRBV20-1 and TRBJ2-7; TRBD2 agrees at 8 bases. The V segment lost 7 bases and the J segment 3 bases; nucleotides outside the gene matches: 8. Per germline, CDR1 DFQATT and CDR2 SNEGSKA (reference sequence). The CDR3 extends over 13 amino acids. CDR3 sequence (DNA): TGCAGTGTAGCGGGATCATTTGACTACGAGCAGTACTTC. Translation: CSVAGSFDYEQYF.

The gene calls are TRBV18 and TRBJ1-3; D unclear. CDR3 size: 16 residues. The V gene lost 5 bases and the J gene lost 2 bases, with 16 bases spanning the gap. CDR1 and CDR2 from the germline V gene are KGHSH and LQKENI. DNA for the CDR3: TGTGCCAGCTCAACCCAAAGCGGGCGGACTGGAAACACCATATATTTT. Translation gives CASSTQSGRTGNTIYF.

This clonotype came up many times. This chain links TRBV6-5 with TRBJ1-4; D is undetermined. V lost 6 bases to trimming and J lost 5 bases, with 19 bases between them. Looked up from germline, CDR1 is MNHEY and CDR2 is SVGAGI. The CDR3 length is 16 residues. The DNA of the CDR3 is TGTGCCAGCAGCTACACCGCCCCGCGGCCCAATGAAAAACTGTTTTTT. Protein product: CASSYTAPRPNEKLFF.

The rearrangement joins TRBV12-3 or TRBV12-4 to TRBJ1-6; D ambiguous. CDR3 length: 14 amino acids. V gave up 3 bases and J gave up 4 bases, with 7 bases separating them. The CDR3 DNA sequence: TGTGCCAGCAGTTTGCTAGAGTATAATTCACCCCTCCACTTT. Translation: CASSLLEYNSPLHF.

In its sample, this clonotype was seen a few times. The V gene is TRBV5-1, the J gene TRBJ2-1, with D uncertain. V was shortened by 4 bases and J by 5 bases, with 16 bases between the two germline ends. The CDR3 contains 15 residues. The germline V gene has CDR1 SGHRS and CDR2 YFSETQ. The CDR3: CASSDSVTANNEQFF. In DNA, the CDR3 is TGCGCCAGCAGCGACTCAGTGACGGCCAACAATGAGCAGTTCTTC.

This clonotype was recorded a few times. The genes are TRBV27 and TRBJ2-2; no reliable D call. Germline CDR1 MNHEY, CDR2 SMNVEV (reference sequence). There are 14 residues in the CDR3. Trimming removed 4 bases at V and 3 bases at J, with 9 bases between. The CDR3 reads CASSYKPYTGELFF. DNA of the CDR3: TGTGCCAGCAGTTATAAGCCTTACACCGGGGAGCTGTTTTTT.